The 13 T cell receptor beta chains below come from one sample, sequenced in a study of sequential checkpoint blockade in melanoma. The treatment: randomized to nivolumab then ipilimumab (arm A) or the reverse (arm B). Libraries were prepared by immunoSEQ multiplex PCR; TCRdb keeps only in-frame clonotypes and omits some of them. The sample lists around 18,000 clones; about 69% were seen once. The specimen was CD8+ T cells sorted from blood (inferred from file names), collected from a patient given nivolumab and ipilimumab in sequence. Source of these receptors: a human donor with melanoma.

The V and J genes are TRBV25-1 and TRBJ2-7, with 13 bases identical to TRBD2. The CDR3 runs 15 residues. The germline CDR1 and CDR2 sequences are MGHDK and SYGVNS. J gave up 6 bases and V 1 base, and 3 bases lay outside the gene matches. CDR3 DNA sequence: TGTGCCAGCAGTGAATCTGGACTAGCGGGAGTCGAGCAGTACTTC. Translating gives CASSESGLAGVEQYF.

The gene calls are TRBV5-6 and TRBJ2-5; TRBD1 is a possible D gene (5 bases). The CDR3 runs to 14 residues. Germline lookup yields CDR1 SGHDT and CDR2 YYEEEE. V was clipped by 0 bases and J by 6 bases, with 12 bases between them. CDR3 nucleotides: TGTGCCAGCAGCTTGGCTGCAGGGTGGAAGACCCAGTACTTC. Its translation: CASSLAAGWKTQYF.

This chain uses TRBV11-2 with TRBJ2-7, with D uncertain. Germline CDR1 is SGHAT and CDR2 is FQNNGV. The V end lost 3 bases, the J end lost 3 bases, and 15 bases lay between the germline ends. CDR3 length equals 15 residues. The CDR3 region is CASSFARSRVYEQYF. The CDR3 DNA follows: TGTGCCAGCAGCTTTGCTAGGTCCAGAGTCTACGAGCAGTACTTC.

The V and J genes are TRBV11-2 and TRBJ2-7; unclear D gene. CDR3 length equals 15 residues. V was cut by 5 bases and J by 0 bases, with 14 bases left in between. The germline CDR1 and CDR2 sequences are SGHAT and FQNNGV. The CDR3 DNA is TGTGCCAGCAGCCCAAAGAGGCCTAGCTCCTACGAGCAGTACTTC. Residues: CASSPKRPSSYEQYF.

The J gene is TRBJ2-7, the V gene TRBV13, with a possible D match to TRBD1 (6 bases). V gave up 4 bases and J gave up 5 bases, with 12 bases separating them. This CDR3 has 13 amino acids. Germline lookup yields CDR1 PRHDT and CDR2 FYEKMQ (reference sequence). The CDR3 protein is CASSSGTRNEQYF. The DNA of the CDR3 is TGTGCCAGCAGCTCCGGGACAAGAAACGAGCAGTACTTC.

V and J are TRBV11-1 and TRBJ1-2; D may be TRBD1 (5 bases). Looked up from germline, CDR1 is SGHAT and CDR2 is FQDESV (reference sequence). There are 15 residues in the CDR3. V gave up 6 bases and J gave up 3 bases, with 17 bases separating them. The CDR3 nucleotides are TGTGCCAGCAGTCCTTCGACAGTCACTTACTATGGCTACACCTTC. It codes for CASSPSTVTYYGYTF.

The CDR3 region has the DNA TGTGCCAGTAGTATAGTCCCCGGGAGGGCAGATACGCAGTATTTT. This encodes CASSIVPGRADTQYF. The chain links TRBV19 to TRBJ2-3, with 8 nucleotides matching TRBD2. V gave up 1 base and J gave up 4 bases; unmatched junction bases: 4. Germline CDR1 is LNHDA and CDR2 is SQIVND (reference sequence). The CDR3 is 15 residues long.

This chain connects TRBV5-6 to TRBJ1-3; D perhaps matches TRBD1 (6 bases). The V end lost 2 bases, the J end lost 2 bases, and 14 bases lay between the germline ends. Germline V lookup: CDR1 SGHDT, CDR2 YYEEEE. The CDR3 contains 16 residues. CDR3 nucleotides: TGTGCCAGCAGCTTACCTGGACAGACCGCTGGAAACACCATATATTTT. Protein: CASSLPGQTAGNTIYF.

V gene TRBV7-2 combines with J gene TRBJ2-3; D call uncertain. This CDR3 comprises 14 residues. Trimming removed 5 bases at V and 2 bases at J, with 11 bases between. CDR1 and CDR2 from the germline V gene are SGHTA and FQGNSA. The DNA of the CDR3 is TGTGCCAGCAGCCCCGGTCACCTCACAGATACGCAGTATTTT. This encodes CASSPGHLTDTQYF.

This chain connects TRBV7-9 to TRBJ2-1; 9 bases map to TRBD2. The CDR3 covers 16 residues. Per germline, CDR1 SEHNR and CDR2 FQNEAQ (reference sequence). The J segment lost 0 bases and the V segment lost 5 bases, leaving 5 bases of the junction unmatched. The CDR3 protein is CASSEFSGSSYNEQFF. CDR3 coding DNA: TGTGCCAGCAGCGAATTTAGCGGGAGCTCCTACAATGAGCAGTTCTTC.

The chain links TRBV9 to TRBJ1-1, with 7 bases that match TRBD1. The V and J ends lost 4 bases and 0 bases, in that order; junction bases with no gene match: 12. The CDR3 has 17 residues. Germline CDR1 SGDLS, CDR2 YYNGEE. In DNA, the CDR3 is TGTGCCAGCAGCACTCCTGGACAGGAGGTTATGAACACTGAAGCTTTCTTT. Translation gives CASSTPGQEVMNTEAFF.

This chain connects TRBV19 to TRBJ2-1; 12 bases match TRBD2. Trimming cost V 3 bases and J 6 bases; bases outside gene matches: 3. The CDR3 is 15 residues long. CDR1 and CDR2 from the germline V gene are LNHDA and SQIVND (reference sequence). CDR3 bases: TGTGCCAGTAGTATCCTAGCGGGAGGGTTCAATGAGCAGTTCTTC. This translates into CASSILAGGFNEQFF.

The chain couples TRBV7-8 to TRBJ1-5; 7 bases agree with TRBD1. The germline V gene has CDR1 SGHVS and CDR2 FQNEAQ. V dropped 0 bases and J dropped 5; count of bases not matched to a gene: 10. This CDR3 contains 17 residues. CDR3 nucleotide sequence: TGTGCCAGCAGCTTAGCCGGAAGGGGGCCGGGTCATCAGCCCCAGCATTTT. This translates into CASSLAGRGPGHQPQHF.